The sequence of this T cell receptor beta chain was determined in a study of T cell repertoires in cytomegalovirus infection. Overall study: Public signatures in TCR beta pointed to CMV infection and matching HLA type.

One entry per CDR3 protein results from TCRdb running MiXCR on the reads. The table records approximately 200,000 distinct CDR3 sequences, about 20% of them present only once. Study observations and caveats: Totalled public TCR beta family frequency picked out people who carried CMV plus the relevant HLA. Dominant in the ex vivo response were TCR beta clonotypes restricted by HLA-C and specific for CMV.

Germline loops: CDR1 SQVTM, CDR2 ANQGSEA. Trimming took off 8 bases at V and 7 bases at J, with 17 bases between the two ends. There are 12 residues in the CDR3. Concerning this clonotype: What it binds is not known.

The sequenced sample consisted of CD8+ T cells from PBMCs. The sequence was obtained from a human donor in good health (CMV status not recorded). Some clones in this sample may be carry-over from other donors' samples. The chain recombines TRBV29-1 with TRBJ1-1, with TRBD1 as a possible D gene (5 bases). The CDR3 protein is CSTTGERLEAFF. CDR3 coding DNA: TGCAGCACAACAGGTGAGCGGCTTGAAGCTTTCTTT.